This passage covers 20 T cell receptor beta chains from one sample sequenced in a study of CD8+ T cells in alopecia areata. Extracted RNA was reverse transcribed into cDNA, the sequencing template. Some clones are missing from TCRdb's copy, which holds only in-frame ones; the method was immunoSEQ multiplex PCR. The sample lists 90,000 or so clones, about 44% occurring once. The treatment is: oral pan-JAK inhibitor, 5-10 mg twice daily. The sequences come from CD8+ T cells sorted from blood, collected at week 24, from a patient treated with tofacitinib. The receptors derive from a human donor with alopecia areata.

V and J are TRBV27 and TRBJ1-1; D not certain. Germline CDR1 reads MNHEY; CDR2 reads SMNVEV (reference sequence). Trimming cost V 4 bases and J 3 bases, with 12 bases left between them. The CDR3 loop spans 14 amino acids. CDR3 in amino acids: CASSSRPQDTEAFF. The CDR3 bases are TGTGCCAGCAGTTCCCGCCCCCAGGACACTGAAGCTTTCTTT.

The V gene is TRBV29-1, the J gene TRBJ2-2; D remains ambiguous. V lost 4 bases, J lost 3 bases, and 9 bases lay in between. CDR3 size: 13 residues. Germline CDR1 SQVTM, CDR2 ANQGSEA. The CDR3 sequence: CSVVWTDTGELFF. The CDR3, as DNA: TGCAGCGTTGTCTGGACGGACACCGGGGAGCTGTTTTTT.

V is TRBV5-4 and J is TRBJ2-5; 8 bases line up with TRBD2. With V trimmed by 5 bases and J by 1 base, 7 bases remained unmatched. Germline assignment: CDR1 SGHNT and CDR2 YYREEE (reference sequence). This CDR3 has 15 amino acids. CDR3 DNA sequence: TGTGCCAGCAGAACTCACCTAGCGGGCCAAGAGACCCAGTACTTC. Its protein is CASRTHLAGQETQYF.

The chain employs TRBV4-1 and TRBJ2-1; TRBD1 matches 9 bases. This CDR3 contains 15 residues. The V segment lost 4 bases and the J segment 0 bases; nucleotides outside the gene matches: 1. Germline V gene sequence: CDR1 MGHRA, CDR2 YSYEKL. In DNA form, the CDR3 reads TGCGCCAGCAGCCGGGGACAGGGCTCCTACAATGAGCAGTTCTTC. Translating gives CASSRGQGSYNEQFF.

V is TRBV9 and J is TRBJ2-1; TRBD2 agrees at 13 bases. Germline values: CDR1 SGDLS, CDR2 YYNGEE. J lost 9 bases, V lost 0 bases, and 6 bases had no gene match. This CDR3 is built from 16 residues. CDR3 sequence: CASSVDRTSGRGEQFF. In DNA, the CDR3 is TGTGCCAGCAGCGTAGATCGGACTAGCGGGAGAGGTGAGCAGTTCTTC.

The genes are TRBV5-4 and TRBJ2-5; 9 bases are shared with TRBD1. The CDR3 has 15 residues. Trimming removed 4 bases from V and 2 bases from J; junction bases left unmatched: 6. Per the germline V gene, CDR1 is SGHNT and CDR2 is YYREEE (reference sequence). The CDR3 DNA sequence: TGTGCCAGCAGCCCGGGACAGGGAACGCAAGAGACCCAGTACTTC. This sequence encodes CASSPGQGTQETQYF.

The chain links TRBV11-2 to TRBJ2-7; TRBD2 matches 9 bases. J was trimmed by 3 bases and V by 3 bases; bases with no gene match: 9. CDR3 length: 16 amino acids. Germline V gene lookup returns CDR1 SGHAT and CDR2 FQNNGV. CDR3 loop: CASSFLFRLADYEQYF. The CDR3 nucleotides are TGTGCCAGCAGCTTCCTGTTCAGACTAGCGGACTACGAGCAGTACTTC.

V is TRBV14 and J is TRBJ2-1, with 7 bases fitting TRBD2. CDR1 SGHDN and CDR2 FVKESK come from the germline V gene. Trimming removed 1 base from V and 0 bases from J; junction bases left unmatched: 3. The CDR3 loop spans 16 amino acids. This chain's CDR3 is CASSQGAGRSYNEQFF. The CDR3 nucleotides read TGTGCCAGCAGCCAAGGAGCGGGACGCTCCTACAATGAGCAGTTCTTC.

This chain joins TRBV4-1 and TRBJ1-4, with no clear D. The germline V gene encodes CDR1 MGHRA and CDR2 YSYEKL. V was pared by 0 bases and J by 0 bases, with 8 bases between. The CDR3 spans 16 residues. The CDR3 here is CASSQDLTPTNEKLFF. The CDR3 nucleotides read TGCGCCAGCAGCCAAGATCTGACTCCAACTAATGAAAAACTGTTTTTT.

In DNA, the CDR3 is TGTGCCAGCAGCCAGAGACAGGGTACATTCAACGAGCAGTACTTC. Its translation is CASSQRQGTFNEQYF. The chain links TRBV7-8 to TRBJ2-5; TRBD1 matches at 7 bases. The DNA matches TRBJ2-7 better at its end, which makes the J call doubtful. Germline V gene data show CDR1 as SGHVS and CDR2 as FQNEAQ. The CDR3 totals 15 residues.

V is TRBV29-1 and J is TRBJ2-2, with TRBD2 matching over 15 bases. The CDR3 runs to 18 residues. The germline CDR1 and CDR2 sequences are SQVTM and ANQGSEA. V lost 1 base, J lost 3 bases, and 6 bases stayed unmatched. The CDR3 region is CSVEGTSGRAGDTGELFF. The CDR3 region has the DNA TGCAGCGTTGAAGGGACTAGCGGGAGGGCCGGAGACACCGGGGAGCTGTTTTTT.

The chain uses TRBV9 and TRBJ2-1; TRBD2 aligns across 7 bases. CDR1 is SGDLS, CDR2 YYNGEE, per germline. The CDR3 runs to 14 residues. The ends lost 6 bases at V and 5 bases at J; junction bases unmatched: 8. The CDR3 reads CASKPASGHNEQFF. For the CDR3, the DNA is TGTGCCAGCAAGCCCGCTAGCGGCCACAATGAGCAGTTCTTC.

This clone has only one observation. The chain has TRBV2 and TRBJ1-1; unclear D gene. The CDR3 covers 12 residues. V lost 10 bases, J lost 5 bases, and 14 bases lay in between. Germline V gives CDR1 SNHLY, CDR2 FYNNEI. CDR3 residues: CANRAPGTEAFF. The CDR3 coding sequence is TGTGCCAACCGGGCCCCCGGGACTGAAGCTTTCTTT. The variable domain in full, completed from reference TRBV2 and TRBJ1-1, reads EPEVTQTPSHQVTQMGQEVILRCVPISNHLYFYWYRQILGQKVEFLVSFYNNEISEKSEIFDDQFSVERPDGSNFTLKIRSTKLEDSAMYFCANRAPGTEAFFGQGTRLTVV.

This clone came up many times. This sequence joins TRBV2 and TRBJ1-1; D may be TRBD1 (6 bases). CDR1 SNHLY and CDR2 FYNNEI come from the germline V gene. Between the trimmed V and J ends, which lost 6 bases and 10 bases, there was a span of 15 bases. The CDR3 totals 12 residues. CDR3 region: CASRPPGAGAFF. In DNA form, the CDR3 reads TGTGCCAGCAGACCTCCGGGGGCAGGAGCTTTCTTT.

The CDR3 spells CASSPPGSPYEQYF. CDR3 DNA: TGTGCCAGCTCACCCCCGGGATCCCCCTACGAGCAGTACTTC. This chain uses TRBV18 with TRBJ2-7; D may be TRBD2 (5 bases). In germline, CDR1 is KGHSH, CDR2 LQKENI. This CDR3 spans 14 amino acids. Trimming took 3 bases from V and 2 from J, leaving 11 bases between them.

This chain links TRBV27 with TRBJ2-7; the D gene could be TRBD1 or TRBD2 (5 bases each). The CDR3 extends over 15 amino acids. V was shortened by 7 bases and J by 4 bases, with 20 bases between the two germline ends. Germline assignment: CDR1 MNHEY and CDR2 SMNVEV (reference sequence). The CDR3 DNA reads as TGTGCCAGCATATTGAGTCCGACGGGACGGTACGAGCAGTACTTC. Its translation: CASILSPTGRYEQYF.

The chain employs TRBV7-2 and TRBJ1-1, with D unclear. Germline CDR1 SGHTA, CDR2 FQGNSA. V shed 3 bases and J shed 2 bases, with 4 bases lying between them. The CDR3 consists of 12 residues. DNA for the CDR3: TGTGCCAGCAGCTTCGCTAACACTGAAGCTTTCTTT. It is translated as CASSFANTEAFF.

A few counts support this clone. CDR3 sequence (DNA): TGTGCCAGCAGCTTCGGACAGTCGAATCAGCCCCAGCATTTT. It is translated as CASSFGQSNQPQHF. The chain uses TRBV7-9 and TRBJ1-5; D may be TRBD1 (6 bases). The V and J ends lost 3 bases and 4 bases respectively, with 10 bases between them. CDR3 length: 14 residues. In germline, CDR1 is SEHNR, CDR2 FQNEAQ (reference sequence).

The rearrangement links TRBV6-1 to TRBJ2-3; D is uncertain. Trimming took 1 base from V and 5 from J, leaving 4 bases between them. Per the germline V gene, CDR1 is MNHNS and CDR2 is SASEGT. The length of the CDR3 is 12 residues. The CDR3 sequence is CASSEVVDTQYF. The CDR3 coding sequence is TGTGCCAGCAGTGAAGTAGTAGATACGCAGTATTTT.

The rearrangement uses TRBV9 and TRBJ2-3; 10 nucleotides agree with TRBD2. V was pared by 0 bases and J by 6 bases, with 7 bases of the junction left unmatched. The germline gives CDR1 SGDLS, CDR2 YYNGEE. This CDR3 is built from 16 residues. CDR3 nucleotides: TGTGCCAGCAGCGTAGCTGGGCTAGCGGGAGAGGATACGCAGTATTTT. Its translation is CASSVAGLAGEDTQYF.